Described below is a single T cell receptor beta chain sequence and its context. Its antigen is not identified. The second PCR ran about 6 to 11 cycles with a sample-barcoded 5' primer and J-beta primers. TCRdb re-called the 5' RACE reads through MiXCR, storing one row per CDR3 protein. This sample has 850,000 to 1,000,000 distinct CDR3 sequences, with around 48% found just once. This specimen belongs to a study of blood T cells in healthy people across ages. Overall study findings and caveats: Across the age range, TCR beta diversity per million T cells fell in a roughly linear way. Donor CMV status was unknown, possibly confounding expanded clonotype changes. Because sorting was not performed, PBMCs prevented conclusive naive versus antigen-experienced comparison.

V shed 3 bases and J shed 6 bases, with 9 bases lying between them. The CDR3 totals 13 residues. Germline CDR1 reads MNHEY; CDR2 reads SMNVEV (reference sequence). PBMCs were isolated at a quantity of at least 7 million per sample. The specimen was blood. This TCR was recovered from a young man in good health. The J gene is TRBJ2-1, the V gene TRBV27, with a weak D call TRBD1 (6 bases). CDR3 nucleotides: TGTGCCAGCAGTTTGCAGGGGCGCAATGAGCAGTTCTTC. Its translation: CASSLQGRNEQFF.